The next 26 T cell receptor beta chains were all read from a single sample in a study of shared clonotypes between healthy human individuals. Repertoires were generated with immunoSEQ multiplex PCR, while TCRdb's copy carries only in-frame clones and drops some. The table has some 100,000 clones, more than 65% seen once; the top ten hold over 20%. Sequencing used memory CD8+ T cells sorted from blood. The subset: CD45RO+ cells pooled with CCR7-negative TemRA cells. The receptors were gathered from a woman aged 25 to 39 in good health.

The chain links TRBV2 to TRBJ1-5; TRBD1 matches at 9 bases. Germline lookup yields CDR1 SNHLY and CDR2 FYNNEI. The J segment lost 2 bases and the V segment lost 6 bases, leaving 5 bases of the junction unmatched. CDR3 length equals 15 residues. The CDR3 DNA reads as TGTGCCAGCAGGACCCGGGACAGGGGCAATCAGCCCCAGCATTTT. Protein product: CASRTRDRGNQPQHF.

The chain joins TRBV2 to TRBJ1-5; D is unclear. V lost 6 bases and J lost 0, with 9 bases in between. This CDR3 is built from 14 residues. Germline CDR1 reads SNHLY; CDR2 reads FYNNEI. The CDR3 region is CASSPAYSNQPQHF. The CDR3 region has the DNA TGTGCCAGCAGCCCAGCGTATAGCAATCAGCCCCAGCATTTT.

The rearrangement uses TRBV7-9 and TRBJ1-1, with no clear D. CDR3 length: 10 residues. From germline, CDR1 is SEHNR and CDR2 FQNEAQ (reference sequence). Trimming removed 0 bases at V and 8 bases at J, with 1 base between. CDR3 in DNA: TGTGCCAGCAGCTTAGCGGAAGCTTTCTTT. Protein sequence: CASSLAEAFF.

This clone occurred once. This likely stems from a read error, as it lies one base from a far larger clone. The CDR3 loop reads CTSRLMTESYEQYF. CDR3 coding DNA: TGTACCAGCAGGCTTATGACAGAGTCCTACGAGCAGTACTTC. The V and J genes are TRBV28 and TRBJ2-7, with D perhaps matching TRBD1 (5 bases). This CDR3 has 14 amino acids. The germline V gene has CDR1 MDHEN and CDR2 SYDVKM.

By frequency in the sample, this clone is medium-sized (0.01 to 0.1%). The rearrangement joins TRBV6-1 to TRBJ1-4, with no clear D. The germline V gene has CDR1 MNHNS and CDR2 SASEGT. The CDR3 is 14 residues long. The V end lost 2 bases, the J end lost 9 bases, and 13 bases lay between the germline ends. The CDR3 nucleotides are TGTGCCAGCAGTGAAACCCACGAAAGCCAAAAACTGTTTTTT. Amino acids: CASSETHESQKLFF.

V gene TRBV25-1 combines with J gene TRBJ2-7; 9 bases are a match to TRBD2. V trimming: 3 bases; J trimming: 5 bases; junction bases outside the gene matches: 8. This CDR3 has 15 amino acids. The germline V gene encodes CDR1 MGHDK and CDR2 SYGVNS. The DNA of the CDR3 is TGTGCCAGCAGTGACCCCGGGACTAGCAGTAACGAGCAGTACTTC. This codes for CASSDPGTSSNEQYF.

V is TRBV5-1 and J is TRBJ1-1, with D possibly matching TRBD1 (5 bases). The CDR3 totals 14 residues. Germline V gene data show CDR1 as SGHRS and CDR2 as YFSETQ. The V gene lost 0 bases and the J gene lost 5 bases, with 11 bases spanning the gap. The chain's CDR3 is CASSLAQGYTEAFF. For the CDR3, the DNA is TGCGCCAGCAGCTTGGCTCAGGGATATACTGAAGCTTTCTTT.

The chain has TRBV28 and TRBJ2-7; TRBD2 is a possible D gene (5 bases). The CDR3 has 16 amino acids. The germline V gene has CDR1 MDHEN and CDR2 SYDVKM. The ends were cut back, 6 bases at V and 0 bases at J, with 18 bases in the middle. The CDR3: CASSPLPSRLSYEQYF. Written as DNA, the CDR3 is TGTGCCAGCAGCCCCCTTCCTAGCAGACTCTCCTACGAGCAGTACTTC. Full variable domain (rest looked up from reference TRBV28 and TRBJ2-7): DVKVTQSSRYLVKRTGEKVFLECVQDMDHENMFWYRQDPGLGLRLIYFSYDVKMKEKGDIPEGYSVSREKKERFSLILESASTNQTSMYLCASSPLPSRLSYEQYFGPGTRLTVT.

The chain combines TRBV5-6 with TRBJ2-5; D is undetermined. Trimming stripped 1 base from V and 3 bases from J, with 7 bases between. The CDR3 spans 13 residues. The germline V gene encodes CDR1 SGHDT and CDR2 YYEEEE. The CDR3 region is CASSLRREETQYF. CDR3 DNA sequence: TGTGCCAGCAGCTTGCGTCGGGAAGAGACCCAGTACTTC.

The gene calls are TRBV6-1 and TRBJ2-5, with D possibly matching TRBD2 (6 bases). The CDR3 loop spans 14 amino acids. The V gene's germline CDR1 is MNHNS and CDR2 SASEGT. The V end lost 2 bases, the J end lost 3 bases, and 10 bases lay between the germline ends. The chain's CDR3 is CASSESGGKETQYF. Written as DNA, the CDR3 is TGTGCCAGCAGTGAATCCGGAGGGAAAGAGACCCAGTACTTC.

This clone appeared once. The V gene is TRBV19, the J gene TRBJ2-5; D is unclear. The CDR3 runs to 13 residues. Germline assignment: CDR1 LNHDA and CDR2 SQIVND (reference sequence). Trimming stripped 1 base from V and 5 bases from J, with 8 bases between. The CDR3 spells CASSIAGIETQYF. CDR3 sequence (DNA): TGTGCCAGTAGTATAGCTGGGATCGAGACCCAGTACTTC.

The CDR3 protein is CASSDPNRVGNEKLFF. In DNA, the CDR3 is TGTGCCAGCAGTGATCCAAACAGGGTTGGAAATGAAAAACTGTTTTTT. The chain links TRBV25-1 to TRBJ1-4, with D maybe TRBD1 (6 bases). The germline CDR1 and CDR2 sequences are MGHDK and SYGVNS. The CDR3 is 16 residues long. V was cut by 3 bases and J by 5 bases, with 16 bases left in between.

The gene calls are TRBV11-2 and TRBJ2-2; 12 bases line up with TRBD2. In germline, CDR1 is SGHAT, CDR2 FQNNGV. The ends lost 5 bases at V and 4 bases at J; junction bases unmatched: 8. This CDR3 is built from 17 residues. CDR3: CASSPRLAGESTGELFF. The CDR3 DNA follows: TGTGCCAGCAGCCCGCGACTAGCGGGAGAGAGCACCGGGGAGCTGTTTTTT.

The genes are TRBV5-4 and TRBJ2-2; D remains unclear. The CDR3 length is 16 residues. Trimming pared 6 bases from V and 5 bases from J, leaving 20 bases between. Germline V gene data show CDR1 as SGHNT and CDR2 as YYREEE (reference sequence). The CDR3: CASTTTLEQRTGELFF. The CDR3 DNA reads as TGTGCCAGCACCACAACCTTAGAGCAAAGAACCGGGGAGCTGTTTTTT.

The chain links TRBV5-1 to TRBJ2-1; D might be TRBD1 (6 bases). Germline assignment: CDR1 SGHRS and CDR2 YFSETQ. The CDR3 runs 16 residues. V lost 1 base and J 4 bases, leaving 15 bases between the germline ends. The CDR3 DNA follows: TGCGCCAGCAGCTTGCCCCGGGACATTTCGTACAATGAGCAGTTCTTC. It is translated as CASSLPRDISYNEQFF. The variable domain in full, with the rest retrieved from reference TRBV5-1 and TRBJ2-1, is KAGVTQTPRYLIKTRGQQVTLSCSPISGHRSVSWYQQTPGQGLQFLFEYFSETQRNKGNFPGRFSGRQFSNSRSEMNVSTLELGDSALYLCASSLPRDISYNEQFFGPGTRLTVL.

This clone was detected only once. The rearrangement uses TRBV7-1 and TRBJ2-7, with 9 bases identical to TRBD1. TRBV7-1 is an open reading frame, and its role is uncertain. Losses at the gene ends were 6 bases for V and 5 bases for J; bases not matched to a gene: 8. There are 14 residues in the CDR3. CDR3 protein: CASSLTQGADEQYF. The DNA for the CDR3 is TGTGCCAGCAGTCTCACACAGGGGGCTGACGAGCAGTACTTC.

The chain links TRBV15 to TRBJ1-5, with 8 bases lining up with TRBD1. The CDR3 runs 15 residues. V was clipped by 1 base and J by 7 bases; unmatched bases: 6. The V gene's germline CDR1 is LNHNV and CDR2 YYDKDF (reference sequence). DNA for the CDR3: TGTGCCACCAGCAGAGGACAGGGGTCGAGGCAGCCCCAGCATTTT. It encodes CATSRGQGSRQPQHF.

The V call is TRBV19, the J call TRBJ2-6, with D perhaps TRBD2 (6 bases). The V gene lost 3 bases and the J gene lost 0 bases, with 6 bases spanning the gap. CDR3 size: 15 residues. The germline CDR1 and CDR2 sequences are LNHDA and SQIVND (reference sequence). Written as DNA, the CDR3 is TGTGCCAGTAGTATGCGGGGCTCTGGGGCCAACGTCCTGACTTTC. Amino acid sequence: CASSMRGSGANVLTF.

The chain uses TRBV25-1 and TRBJ2-7, with 9 bases aligning to TRBD2. CDR1 and CDR2 from the germline V gene are MGHDK and SYGVNS. Losses at the gene ends were 3 bases for V and 4 bases for J; bases not matched to a gene: 13. The CDR3 totals 17 residues. Here the CDR3 DNA reads TGTGCCAGCAGTGATCAGGCGGGCGATAGCGGGAGATACGAGCAGTACTTC. Its translation: CASSDQAGDSGRYEQYF.

CDR3 sequence reads: CASSHYRQGNQPQHF. CDR3 nucleotide sequence: TGTGCCAGCAGCCACTACCGACAGGGTAATCAGCCCCAGCATTTT. The V gene is TRBV7-8, the J gene TRBJ1-5, with 7 bases matching TRBD1. With V trimmed by 5 bases and J by 4 bases, 8 bases remained unmatched. Germline CDR1 is SGHVS and CDR2 is FQNEAQ. This CDR3 region has 15 residues.

CDR3 nucleotides: TGTGCCAGTAGTAGACCCTCTGGCACTGAAGCTTTCTTT. This gives the protein CASSRPSGTEAFF. This chain uses TRBV19 with TRBJ1-1; D gene unclear. Trimming took 4 bases from V and 4 from J, leaving 10 bases between them. The CDR3 runs to 13 residues. Germline values: CDR1 LNHDA, CDR2 SQIVND (reference sequence). The whole variable domain, filled in from reference TRBV19 and TRBJ1-1, reads DGGITQSPKYLFRKEGQNVTLSCEQNLNHDAMYWYRQDPGQGLRLIYYSQIVNDFQKGDIAEGYSVSREKKESFPLTVTSAQKNPTAFYLCASSRPSGTEAFFGQGTRLTVV.

This rearrangement joins TRBV10-3 to TRBJ2-7, with TRBD2 matching 15 bases. The CDR3 has 18 amino acids. CDR1 and CDR2 (germline): ENHRY, SYGVKD. Trimming took 2 bases from V and 5 from J; bases not matched to a gene: 10. DNA for the CDR3: TGTGCCATCAGTGAGCCCGGACTAGCGGGAGGGTTAGCCAACGAGCAGTACTTC. Its protein product is CAISEPGLAGGLANEQYF.

This clone has only a few counts. This sample also contains other DNA sequences that code for the same CDR3. The rearrangement joins TRBV5-1 to TRBJ2-1; 9 bases line up with TRBD2. Per germline, CDR1 SGHRS and CDR2 YFSETQ. The CDR3 consists of 15 residues. The J segment lost 2 bases and the V segment lost 0 bases, leaving 0 bases of the junction unmatched. CDR3 residues: CASSLASGAYNEQFF. The CDR3 DNA reads as TGCGCCAGCAGCTTGGCTAGCGGGGCCTACAATGAGCAGTTCTTC.

V usage is TRBV28 and J usage is TRBJ1-1; TRBD1 matches at 10 bases. The V gene end was trimmed by 6 bases and the J gene end by 6 bases; junction bases not matched to a gene: 4. This CDR3 contains 13 residues. Germline-derived CDR1 and CDR2 are MDHEN and SYDVKM. CDR3 amino acids: CASRPTGGPEAFF. CDR3 in DNA: TGTGCCAGCAGGCCGACAGGGGGCCCTGAAGCTTTCTTT. Supplemented by reference TRBV28 and TRBJ1-1, the full variable domain reads DVKVTQSSRYLVKRTGEKVFLECVQDMDHENMFWYRQDPGLGLRLIYFSYDVKMKEKGDIPEGYSVSREKKERFSLILESASTNQTSMYLCASRPTGGPEAFFGQGTRLTVV.

The rearrangement links TRBV6-1 to TRBJ2-7; D unresolved. V was cut by 7 bases and J by 2 bases, with 12 bases left in between. The CDR3 has 13 amino acids. Germline values: CDR1 MNHNS, CDR2 SASEGT. The CDR3 region has the DNA TGTGCCAGCACCGAAGGTCTGGCCTACGAGCAGTACTTC. It specifies CASTEGLAYEQYF.

The rearrangement joins TRBV4-1 to TRBJ2-5; possible D gene TRBD1, 5 bases. Germline CDR1 reads MGHRA; CDR2 reads YSYEKL. The CDR3 runs 14 residues. Trimming left V 4 bases short and J 6 bases short, with 15 bases between. The CDR3 DNA sequence: TGCGCCAGCAGCCTTTCCCAGGGAATGAAGACCCAGTACTTC. Amino acid sequence: CASSLSQGMKTQYF.